The clone carrying this TCR beta chain was seen ten or more times. No antigen is known for it. This sample was included in a study of T cells in Graves' hyperthyroidism and ophthalmopathy. The overall study: Peripheral blood was secured at the point of initial diagnosis, before any treatment.

General study findings and limits: Blood samples included most of the expanded thyroid clonotypes exceeding 0.001.

Germline loops: CDR1 LGHDT, CDR2 YNNKEL (reference sequence). V lost 2 bases to trimming and J lost 6 bases, with 8 bases between them. This CDR3 spans 13 amino acids. What was amplified from RNA transcripts were TCR beta CDR3 regions. Primed by the HTBI set, a first-round RT-PCR was run on the TCR CDR3. One entry per CDR3 protein, called by TCRdb with MiXCR from the multiplex PCR reads. Of hundreds of thousands of distinct CDR3 sequences listed, under 15% were seen once; the top ten hold approximately 29%. This rearrangement joins TRBV3-1 to TRBJ2-1; D not resolved. The clonotype was recovered from a woman in her 30s with Graves' hyperthyroidism. What was sequenced was blood. The CDR3 region is CASSQYNPNEQFF. CDR3 in DNA: TGTGCCAGCAGCCAATATAATCCCAATGAGCAGTTCTTC.